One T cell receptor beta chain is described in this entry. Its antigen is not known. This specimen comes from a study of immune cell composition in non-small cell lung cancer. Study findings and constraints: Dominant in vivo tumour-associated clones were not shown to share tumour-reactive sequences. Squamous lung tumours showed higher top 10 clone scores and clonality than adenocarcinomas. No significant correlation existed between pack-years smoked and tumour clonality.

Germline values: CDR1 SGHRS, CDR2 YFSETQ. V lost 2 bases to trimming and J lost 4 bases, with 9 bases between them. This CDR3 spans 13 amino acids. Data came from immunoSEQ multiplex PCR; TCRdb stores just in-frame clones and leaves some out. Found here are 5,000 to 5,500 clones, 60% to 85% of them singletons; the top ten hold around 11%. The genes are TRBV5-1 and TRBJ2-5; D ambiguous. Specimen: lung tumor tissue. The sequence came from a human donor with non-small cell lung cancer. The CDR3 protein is CASSFGVAETQYF. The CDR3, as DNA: TGCGCCAGCAGCTTCGGAGTAGCAGAGACCCAGTACTTC.